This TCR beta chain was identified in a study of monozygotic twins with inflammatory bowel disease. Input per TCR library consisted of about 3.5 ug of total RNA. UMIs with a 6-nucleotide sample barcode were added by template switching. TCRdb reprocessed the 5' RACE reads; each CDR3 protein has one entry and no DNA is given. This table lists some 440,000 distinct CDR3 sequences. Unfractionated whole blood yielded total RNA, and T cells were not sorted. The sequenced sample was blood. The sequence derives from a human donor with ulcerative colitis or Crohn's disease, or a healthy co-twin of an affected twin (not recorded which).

The CDR3 sequence: CASSYSKAGFYEHYF. The chain recombines TRBV6-5 with TRBJ2-7; TCRdb proposes TRBD2, but this gene call is untestable without DNA. Germline assignment: CDR1 MNHEY and CDR2 SVGAGI. The CDR3 spans 15 residues.